The present TCR beta chain was sequenced within a study of shared clonotypes between healthy human individuals (dated by TCRdb to 2019 to 2021). About the investigation overall: A few men and a couple of women, aged 18 to 49 years, made up the cohort. For each donor, CD4 naive and CD4 memory were each run on three plates, CD8 naive on two plates, and CD8 memory on one plate. To estimate repertoire size and how much clonotype sharing occurs between individuals, the study deeply sequenced the blood TCR repertoires of a handful of healthy adults. To increase sequencing depth and limit assay-specific biases, TCR repertoire library preparation and sequencing were carried out by different laboratories using diverse techniques. Between about 0.8 and 9 billion PBMCs per donor were obtained by leukapheresis. What the study reported, not specific to this receptor: Even with the large sequencing depth, rarefaction of the sorted-subset datasets indicated that sequencing was incomplete. The small number of donors limited the genetic and exposure-history diversity represented. When a handful of donors were compared, the shared fraction of clonotypes was about 5.5% for naive CD4, approximately 3.5% for naive CD8, about 2.4% for memory CD4, and less than 0.45% for memory CD8. Sampling was restricted to blood, and TCR repertoires in tissues likely differ from the TCR repertoires found in blood. Pairwise subsampling led to the expectation that sequencing depth would affect the degree of clonotype sharing among donors. Compared with non-shared clonotypes, the clonotypes found in all four sorted-subset donors had higher generation probabilities. Naive subsets generally had larger estimated clonotype richness than memory subsets.

Of note for this clone: The clone's antigen remains unknown. Qualities for individual bases were not recorded, and no much larger clone is one base off.

CD8 naive samples consisted of CD45RO-negative cells that were positively selected for CCR7, yielding a CD45RA+CCR7+ population without TemRA cells. Donors were healthy HIV-negative adults with no recently reported acute infections or vaccinations. Every donor was a Caucasian adult residing in Nashville, Tennessee, USA. Blood was obtained by leukapheresis, after which PBMCs were separated by Ficoll-Histopaque density gradient centrifugation and cryopreserved in liquid nitrogen vapor phase. Analytical flow cytometry was used to check the purity and quantity of each magnetically sorted T cell population. Genomic DNA was isolated from every sorted fraction and measured by UV absorbance on a Nanodrop 2000c. The CDR3, from cysteine to phenylalanine, totals 16 residues. This entry keeps only the CDR3 DNA: 48 bases, framed from base 1. V drops 4 bases and J drops 4 bases, leaving 18 bases in between. Looking up the germline V gene (reference sequence) yields CDR1 SGHNT and CDR2 YYREEE.

TCR CDR3 regions were amplified from genomic DNA by multiplex PCR using the deep immunoSEQ assay. For each cell subset, the extracted genomic DNA was distributed evenly across all wells of several immunoSEQ 96-well plates, and each plate served as one replicate. For sorted subsets, approximately 200 ng of genomic DNA, equivalent to 25,000 to 30,000 T cell genomes, went into each replicate PCR. Purified libraries were measured with a Qubit 3.0 fluorometer, size-checked on a Bioanalyzer 2100, and measured again with the KAPA Library Quantification kit. Each immunoSEQ 96-well plate was sequenced on its own single-read 150-cycle Illumina NextSeq 550 flow cell. The authors' pipeline ran thus. Because the immunoSEQ output held only junctional sequences and lacked quality scores, the filtering could not match the filtering applied to full-length reads. To assign V/J genes and CDR3, sequences were annotated using PyIR, a Python wrapper for IgBLAST v1.9, with IMGT germline references. Reads were removed for weak V/J assignments (E-value above 1e-6), missing CDR3, stop codons, out-of-frame junctions, or ambiguous translated residues. V3J clonotypes were defined by identical inferred V gene, J gene, and CDR3 amino acid sequence. To compute the percentage overlap between repertoires, the number of shared unique clonotypes was divided by the size of the smaller repertoire. Richness of each repertoire was evaluated using RTK rarefaction, the Chao1 estimator, and Recon v2.1 estimates of unobserved clonotypes. Generation probabilities for all TCRbeta clonotypes obtained by the gDNA method from several donors were computed using OLGA. TCRdb limited this immuneACCESS table to in-frame rearrangements with V and J called. A share of clones is missing; checked studies link under half to unresolved V genes, and the rest is unexplained. V, J and clone size are taken as reported in that table, and D and trimming were inferred from the DNA itself. The sample contains roughly 2.1 million clones, about 92% of them found a single time. Under 2% of the sample is in the top ten clones.

Sequencing was done on a sample of naive CD8+ T cells from PBMCs. The sample's cell subset or site label, decoded: CD45RA+CCR7+. The TCR comes from a man younger than 30 in good health. Some clones in this sample may be carry-over from other donors' samples. The chain is encoded by TRBV5-4 joined to TRBJ2-1, and perhaps TRBD2 as D gene, on 6 matching bases. The nucleotide sequence is given as TGTGCCAGCAGCCCATTCCTGGGCGGGGATTACAATGAGCAGTTCTTC. It specifies CASSPFLGGDYNEQFF.